This T cell receptor beta chain was sequenced during a study of cytomegalovirus exposure and HLA in healthy donors. This clone was seen a single time. As yet, its antigen is unknown. The study, taken as a whole, reports: DRB1 had the most TCR associations and HLA-C the fewest, a later analysis found, with rates varying by HLA locus. The study put 150 to 200 TCR beta chains on its list as cytomegalovirus-associated. Among the sequence variants, a highly shared cluster was likely an artifact of sequencing.

In the PCR, 60 Vbeta and 13 Jbeta primers were used. Source study methods: Later, an analysis found 65 million to 85 million unique TCR beta chains, and 8.5 million to 14 million of these were shared. Here immunoSEQ multiplex PCR was the method, and the copy in TCRdb shows in-frame clones only, minus some. D and trimming come from the DNA, and the V and J calls and clone size come from that table. This sample has nearly 200,000 clones, with approximately 83% found just once. Between the trimmed V and J ends, which lost 2 bases and 6 bases, there was a span of 14 bases. There are 14 residues in the CDR3. Germline V gene sequence: CDR1 LGHNT, CDR2 FRNRAP.

Sequenced sample: PBMCs. The receptor comes from a boy between 2 and 10 years old in good health and CMV-seronegative. V usage is TRBV12-5 and J usage is TRBJ2-7; tentative D call: TRBD1 (6 bases). CDR3 region: CASGLHRDGAEQYF. DNA for the CDR3: TGTGCTAGTGGTTTGCACAGGGACGGTGCCGAGCAGTACTTC.